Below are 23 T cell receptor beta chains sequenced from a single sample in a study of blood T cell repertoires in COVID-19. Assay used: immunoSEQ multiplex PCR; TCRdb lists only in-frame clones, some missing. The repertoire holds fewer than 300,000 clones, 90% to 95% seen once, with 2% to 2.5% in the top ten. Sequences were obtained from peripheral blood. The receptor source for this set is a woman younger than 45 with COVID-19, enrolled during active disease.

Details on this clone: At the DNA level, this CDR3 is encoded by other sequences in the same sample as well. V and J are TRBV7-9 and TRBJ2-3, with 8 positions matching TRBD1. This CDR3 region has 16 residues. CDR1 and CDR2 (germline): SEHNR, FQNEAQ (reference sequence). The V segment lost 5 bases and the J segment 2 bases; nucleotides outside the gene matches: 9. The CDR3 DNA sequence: TGTGCCAGCAGCCCCCCCGGACAGGGCGCCACAGATACGCAGTATTTT. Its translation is CASSPPGQGATDTQYF.

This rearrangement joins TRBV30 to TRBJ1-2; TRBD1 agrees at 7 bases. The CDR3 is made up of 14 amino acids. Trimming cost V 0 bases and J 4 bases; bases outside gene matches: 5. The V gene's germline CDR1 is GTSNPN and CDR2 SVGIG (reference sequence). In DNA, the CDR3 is TGTGCCTGGAGTGTACGGGGACAGATCTATGGCTACACCTTC. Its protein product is CAWSVRGQIYGYTF.

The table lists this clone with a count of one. The CDR3 bases are TGCGCCAGCAGCTTCTTAAGCGGGGTCTTCGAGACCCAGTACTTC. Translating gives CASSFLSGVFETQYF. The genes are TRBV5-1 and TRBJ2-5, with 7 bases identical to TRBD2. The CDR3 extends over 15 amino acids. Germline V gives CDR1 SGHRS, CDR2 YFSETQ. V was clipped by 2 bases and J by 5 bases; unmatched bases: 9.

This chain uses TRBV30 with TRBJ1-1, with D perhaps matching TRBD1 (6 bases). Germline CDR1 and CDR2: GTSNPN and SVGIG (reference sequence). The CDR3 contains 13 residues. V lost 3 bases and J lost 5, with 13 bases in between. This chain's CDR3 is CAWRVQGGTEAFF. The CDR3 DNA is TGTGCCTGGAGAGTACAGGGAGGGACTGAAGCTTTCTTT.

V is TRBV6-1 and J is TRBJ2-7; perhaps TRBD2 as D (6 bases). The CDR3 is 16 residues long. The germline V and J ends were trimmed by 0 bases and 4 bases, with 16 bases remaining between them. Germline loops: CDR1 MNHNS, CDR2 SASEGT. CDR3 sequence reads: CASSEALSRSGYEQYF. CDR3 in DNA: TGTGCCAGCAGTGAAGCGCTGAGCCGTAGCGGTTACGAGCAGTACTTC.

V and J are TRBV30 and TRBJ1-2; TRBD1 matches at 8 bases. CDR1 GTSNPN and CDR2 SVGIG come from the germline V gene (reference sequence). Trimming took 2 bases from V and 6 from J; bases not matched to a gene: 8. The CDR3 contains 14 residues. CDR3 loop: CAWSRGQGGDGYTF. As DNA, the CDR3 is TGTGCCTGGAGTCGAGGACAGGGAGGGGATGGCTACACCTTC. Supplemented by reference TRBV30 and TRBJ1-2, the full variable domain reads SQTIHQWPATLVQPVGSPLSLECTVEGTSNPNLYWYRQAAGRGLQLLFYSVGIGQISSEVPQNLSASRPQDRQFILSSKKLLLSDSGFYLCAWSRGQGGDGYTFGSGTRLTVV.

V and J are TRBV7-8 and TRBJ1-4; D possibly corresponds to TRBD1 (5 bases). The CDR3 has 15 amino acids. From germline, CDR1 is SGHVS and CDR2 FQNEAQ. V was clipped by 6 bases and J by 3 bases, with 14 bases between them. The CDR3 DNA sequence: TGTGCCAGCAGTCCGCCGGGGGTAGCTAATGAAAAACTGTTTTTT. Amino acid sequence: CASSPPGVANEKLFF.

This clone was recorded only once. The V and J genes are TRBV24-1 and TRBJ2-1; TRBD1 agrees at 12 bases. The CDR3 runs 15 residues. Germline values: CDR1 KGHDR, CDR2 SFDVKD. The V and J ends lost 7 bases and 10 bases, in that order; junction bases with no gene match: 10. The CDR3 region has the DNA TGTGCCACCAGATCTACGGGACAGGGGGCGCGGGAGCAGTTCTTC. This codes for CATRSTGQGAREQFF.

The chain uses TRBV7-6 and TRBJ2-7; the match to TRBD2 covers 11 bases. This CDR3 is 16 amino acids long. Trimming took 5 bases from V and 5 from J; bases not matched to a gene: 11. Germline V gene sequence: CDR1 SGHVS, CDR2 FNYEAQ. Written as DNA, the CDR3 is TGTGCCAGCAGCCCTAGGACTAGCGGGTATAGGAACGAGCAGTACTTC. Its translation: CASSPRTSGYRNEQYF.

CDR3 sequence reads: CAIKGSSVNTGELFF. The CDR3 DNA reads TGTGCCATCAAAGGCAGTAGCGTGAACACCGGGGAGCTGTTTTTT. The chain has TRBV10-3 and TRBJ2-2; perhaps TRBD2 as D (5 bases). The CDR3 has 15 residues. Germline lookup yields CDR1 ENHRY and CDR2 SYGVKD. The germline V and J ends were trimmed by 7 bases and 1 base, with 13 bases remaining between them.

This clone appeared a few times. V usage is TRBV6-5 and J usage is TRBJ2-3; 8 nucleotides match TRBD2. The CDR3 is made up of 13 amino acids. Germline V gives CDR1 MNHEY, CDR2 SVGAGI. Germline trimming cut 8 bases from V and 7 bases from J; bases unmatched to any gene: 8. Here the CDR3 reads CASESSGSYTQYF. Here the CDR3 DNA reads TGTGCCAGCGAATCAAGCGGGAGCTATACGCAGTATTTT.

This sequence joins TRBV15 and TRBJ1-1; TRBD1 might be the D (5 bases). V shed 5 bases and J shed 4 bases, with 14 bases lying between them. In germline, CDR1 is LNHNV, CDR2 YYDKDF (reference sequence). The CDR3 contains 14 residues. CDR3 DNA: TGTGCCACCAGCCGGCAGGGATCGCTCACTGAAGCTTTCTTT. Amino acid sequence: CATSRQGSLTEAFF.

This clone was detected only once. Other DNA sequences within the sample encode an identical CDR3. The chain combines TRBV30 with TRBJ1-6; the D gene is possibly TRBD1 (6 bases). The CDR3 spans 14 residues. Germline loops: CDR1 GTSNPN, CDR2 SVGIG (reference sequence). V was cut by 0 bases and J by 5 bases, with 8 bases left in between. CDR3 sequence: CAWSVQGNNSPLHF. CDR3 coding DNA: TGTGCCTGGAGTGTACAGGGAAATAATTCACCCCTCCACTTT.

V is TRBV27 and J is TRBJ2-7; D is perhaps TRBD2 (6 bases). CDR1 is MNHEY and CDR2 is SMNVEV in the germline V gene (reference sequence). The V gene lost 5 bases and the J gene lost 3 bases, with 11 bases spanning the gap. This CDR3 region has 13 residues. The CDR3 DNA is TGTGCCAGCAGTGACGGCGGGATCTACGAGCAGTACTTC. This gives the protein CASSDGGIYEQYF.

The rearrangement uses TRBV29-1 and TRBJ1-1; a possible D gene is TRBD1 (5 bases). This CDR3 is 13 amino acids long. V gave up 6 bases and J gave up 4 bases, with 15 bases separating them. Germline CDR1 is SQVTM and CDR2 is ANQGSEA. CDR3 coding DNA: TGCAGCGTAGACTCGGGGGACGGCACTGAAGCTTTCTTT. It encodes CSVDSGDGTEAFF.

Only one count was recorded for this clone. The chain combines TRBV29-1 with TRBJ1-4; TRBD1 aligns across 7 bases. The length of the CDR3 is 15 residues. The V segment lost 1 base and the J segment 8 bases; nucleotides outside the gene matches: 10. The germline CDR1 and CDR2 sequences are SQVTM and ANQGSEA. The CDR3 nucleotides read TGCAGCGTTGAAGGCGCCGACAGGGTTGGAGAAAAACTGTTTTTT. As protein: CSVEGADRVGEKLFF.

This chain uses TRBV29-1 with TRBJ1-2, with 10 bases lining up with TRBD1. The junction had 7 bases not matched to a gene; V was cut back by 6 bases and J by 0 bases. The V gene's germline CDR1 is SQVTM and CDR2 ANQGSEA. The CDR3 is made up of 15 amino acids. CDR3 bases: TGCAGCGTGACAGGGGGCGCACAAGCTAACTATGGCTACACCTTC. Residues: CSVTGGAQANYGYTF. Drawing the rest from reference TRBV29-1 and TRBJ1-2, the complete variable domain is SAVISQKPSRDICQRGTSLTIQCQVDSQVTMMFWYRQQPGQSLTLIATANQGSEATYESGFVIDKFPISRPNLTFSTLTVSNMSPEDSSIYLCSVTGGAQANYGYTFGSGTRLTVV.

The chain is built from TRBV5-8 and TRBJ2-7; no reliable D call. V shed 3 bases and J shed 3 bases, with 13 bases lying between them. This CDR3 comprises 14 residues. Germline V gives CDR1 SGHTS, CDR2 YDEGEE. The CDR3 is CASSYSAGNYEQYF. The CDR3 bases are TGTGCCAGCAGCTACTCGGCAGGAAACTACGAGCAGTACTTC.

The CDR3 sequence: CAWSVLGGGGRAFF. The CDR3 DNA follows: TGTGCCTGGAGTGTACTTGGGGGTGGAGGGAGGGCTTTCTTT. The chain uses TRBV30 and TRBJ1-1; D perhaps matches TRBD1 (5 bases). This CDR3 region has 14 residues. The V and J ends lost 0 bases and 11 bases respectively, with 19 bases between them. Per germline, CDR1 GTSNPN and CDR2 SVGIG (reference sequence).

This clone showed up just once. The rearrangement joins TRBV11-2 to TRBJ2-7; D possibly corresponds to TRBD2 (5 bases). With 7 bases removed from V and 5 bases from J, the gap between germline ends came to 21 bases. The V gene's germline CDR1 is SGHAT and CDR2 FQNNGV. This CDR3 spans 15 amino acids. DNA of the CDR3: TGTGCCAGCACCCCCTCGGGGTTAAGGGATGACGAGCAGTACTTC. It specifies CASTPSGLRDDEQYF.

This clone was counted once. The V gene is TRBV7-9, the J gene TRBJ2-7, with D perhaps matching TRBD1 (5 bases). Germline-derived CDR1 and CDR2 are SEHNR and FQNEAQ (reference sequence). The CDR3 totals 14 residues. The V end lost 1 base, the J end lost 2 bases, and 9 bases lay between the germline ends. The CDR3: CASSLVVGAYEQYF. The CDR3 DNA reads TGTGCCAGCAGCTTAGTGGTAGGGGCCTACGAGCAGTACTTC.

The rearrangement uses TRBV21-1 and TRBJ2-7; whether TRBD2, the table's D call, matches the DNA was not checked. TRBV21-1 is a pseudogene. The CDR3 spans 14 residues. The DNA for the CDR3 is TGTGCCAGCAGCAACCCCGAGGGTTGGGACGAGCAGTACTTC. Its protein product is CASSNPEGWDEQYF.

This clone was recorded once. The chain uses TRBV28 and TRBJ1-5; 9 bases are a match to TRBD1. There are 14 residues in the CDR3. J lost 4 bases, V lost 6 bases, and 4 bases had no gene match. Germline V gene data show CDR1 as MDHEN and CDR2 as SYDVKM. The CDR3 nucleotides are TGTGCCAGCAGCCGAGGACAGGGGAATCAGCCCCAGCATTTT. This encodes CASSRGQGNQPQHF. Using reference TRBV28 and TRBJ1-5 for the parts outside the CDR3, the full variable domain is DVKVTQSSRYLVKRTGEKVFLECVQDMDHENMFWYRQDPGLGLRLIYFSYDVKMKEKGDIPEGYSVSREKKERFSLILESASTNQTSMYLCASSRGQGNQPQHFGDGTRLSIL.